The sequence of this T cell receptor beta chain was determined in a study of T cells in tuberculosis. On the study more broadly: CD1B tetramers identified T cells specific for mycobacterial lipid GMM. In South Africa, adults with active tuberculosis were compared with IGRA-negative and latently infected IGRA-positive adolescents.

Using immunoSEQ multiplex PCR, the repertoire was profiled, and TCRdb retains in-frame clones only, with some absent. The sample lists around 33,000 clones; 87% were seen once. Comments on this clone: Its target is unknown.

This CDR3 region has 15 residues. Germline V CDR1 and CDR2: LNHDA, SQIVND (reference sequence). V dropped 1 base and J dropped 4; count of bases not matched to a gene: 5. This sample's time point: new active TB diagnosis, blood taken before or within 7 days of starting treatment. Points from the study as a whole: Smaller distances to GMM-specific TCRs suggested their expansion in active tuberculosis.

This TCR came from an adult with tuberculosis. The sequencing here drew on PBMCs, taken at tuberculosis diagnosis. This chain connects TRBV19 to TRBJ2-7, with 9 bases that match TRBD1. The CDR3 loop reads CASSIGPGQGYEQYF. As DNA, the CDR3 is TGTGCCAGTAGTATAGGGCCGGGACAGGGATACGAGCAGTACTTC.